Described below is a single T cell receptor (beta chain) sequence and its context. These data come from a study of T cell clonotyping in hematopoietic cell transplantation. Sequenced by immunoSEQ multiplex PCR; TCRdb stores in-frame clones only, minus some. The profile shows around 9,800 clones, about 89% of them singletons. This CDR3 has 15 residues. Looked up from germline, CDR1 is MNHEY and CDR2 is SVGAGI. V lost 4 bases to trimming and J lost 5 bases; unmatched junction nucleotides: 9. This TCR was sampled from a male patient between 60 and 69 years old who had an allogeneic stem cell transplant from an unrelated donor, so the T cells may come from the graft donor. Some clones in this sample may be carry-over from other donors' samples. The sample consisted of PBMCs, taken 180 days after allogeneic stem cell transplant. This sequence joins TRBV6-5 and TRBJ1-2; TRBD1 matches 8 bases. CDR3 in DNA: TGTGCCAGCAGTTCGGCCCGGACAGGGTTGTATGGCTACACCTTC. This encodes CASSSARTGLYGYTF.